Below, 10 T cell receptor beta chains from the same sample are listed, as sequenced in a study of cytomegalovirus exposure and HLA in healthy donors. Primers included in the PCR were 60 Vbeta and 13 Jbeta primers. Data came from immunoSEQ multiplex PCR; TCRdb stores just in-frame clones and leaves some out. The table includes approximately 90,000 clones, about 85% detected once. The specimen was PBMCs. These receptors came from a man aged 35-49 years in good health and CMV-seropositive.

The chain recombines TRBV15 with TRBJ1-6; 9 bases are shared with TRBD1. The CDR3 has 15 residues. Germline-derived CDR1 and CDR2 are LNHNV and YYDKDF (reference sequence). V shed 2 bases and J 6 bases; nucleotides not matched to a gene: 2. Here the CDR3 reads CATSRRDRVNSPLHF. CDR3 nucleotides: TGTGCCACCAGCAGAAGGGACAGGGTTAATTCACCCCTCCACTTT.

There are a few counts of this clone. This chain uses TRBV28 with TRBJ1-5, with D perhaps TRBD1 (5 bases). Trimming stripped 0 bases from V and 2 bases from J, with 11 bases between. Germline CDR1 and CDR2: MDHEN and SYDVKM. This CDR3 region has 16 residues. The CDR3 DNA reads TGTGCCAGCAGTTTATGGGGAGGGACGGGCAATCAGCCCCAGCATTTT. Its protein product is CASSLWGGTGNQPQHF.

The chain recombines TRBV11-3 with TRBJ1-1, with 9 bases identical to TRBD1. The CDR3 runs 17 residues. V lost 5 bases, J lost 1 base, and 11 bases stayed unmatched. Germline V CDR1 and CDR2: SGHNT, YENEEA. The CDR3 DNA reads TGTGCCAGCAGCGTGGATGGGGGACAGGGTTGGAACACTGAAGCTTTCTTT. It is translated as CASSVDGGQGWNTEAFF. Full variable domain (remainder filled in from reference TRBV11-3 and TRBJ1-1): EAGVVQSPRYKIIEKKQPVAFWCNPISGHNTLYWYLQNLGQGPELLIRYENEEAVDDSQLPKDRFSAERLKGVDSTLKIQPAELGDSAVYLCASSVDGGQGWNTEAFFGQGTRLTVV.

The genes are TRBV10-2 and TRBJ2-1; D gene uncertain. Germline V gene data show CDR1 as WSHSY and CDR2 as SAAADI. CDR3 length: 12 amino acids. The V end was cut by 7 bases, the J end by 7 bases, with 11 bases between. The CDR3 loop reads CASTGSLNEQFF. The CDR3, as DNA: TGCGCCAGCACCGGGTCTCTAAATGAGCAGTTCTTC.

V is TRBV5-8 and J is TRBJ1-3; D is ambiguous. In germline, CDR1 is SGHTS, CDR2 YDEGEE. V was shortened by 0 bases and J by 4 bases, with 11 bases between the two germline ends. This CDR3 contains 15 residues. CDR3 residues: CASSLARVAGNTIYF. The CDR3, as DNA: TGTGCCAGCAGCTTGGCCCGGGTAGCCGGAAACACCATATATTTT.

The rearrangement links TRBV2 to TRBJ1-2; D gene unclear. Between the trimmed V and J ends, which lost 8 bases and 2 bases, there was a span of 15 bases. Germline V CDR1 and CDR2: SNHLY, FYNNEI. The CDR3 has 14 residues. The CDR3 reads CASSFRTGNYGYTF. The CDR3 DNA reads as TGTGCCAGCTCCTTTAGGACGGGAAACTATGGCTACACCTTC.

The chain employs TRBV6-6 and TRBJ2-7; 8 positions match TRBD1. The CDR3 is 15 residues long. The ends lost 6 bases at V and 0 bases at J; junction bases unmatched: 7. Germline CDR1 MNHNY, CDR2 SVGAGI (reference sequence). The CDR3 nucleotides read TGTGCCAGCAGCCCAGGACAGGGATACTCCTACGAGCAGTACTTC. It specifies CASSPGQGYSYEQYF.

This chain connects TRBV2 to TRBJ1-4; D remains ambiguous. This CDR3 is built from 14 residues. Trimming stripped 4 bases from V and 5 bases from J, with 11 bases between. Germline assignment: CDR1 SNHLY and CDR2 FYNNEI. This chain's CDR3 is CASSAGDFNEKLFF. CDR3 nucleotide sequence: TGTGCCAGCAGTGCTGGCGACTTCAATGAAAAACTGTTTTTT.

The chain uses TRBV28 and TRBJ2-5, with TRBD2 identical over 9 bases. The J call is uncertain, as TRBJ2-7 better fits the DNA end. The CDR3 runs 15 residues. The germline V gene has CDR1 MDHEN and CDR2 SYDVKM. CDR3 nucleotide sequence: TGTGCCAGCAGTCGGAGCGGGAGGCTCAGCTACGAGCAGTACTTC. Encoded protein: CASSRSGRLSYEQYF.

This CDR3 is CASSQDLKTGHSPLHF. Here the CDR3 DNA reads TGCGCCAGCAGCCAAGATCTTAAGACAGGGCATTCACCCCTCCACTTT. The chain employs TRBV4-1 and TRBJ1-6; 7 bases align to TRBD1. Germline-derived CDR1 and CDR2 are MGHRA and YSYEKL. This CDR3 comprises 16 residues. J was trimmed by 8 bases and V by 0 bases; bases with no gene match: 7.